The sequence of this T cell receptor beta chain was determined in a study of identical twins. Notes on the study in general: Excess sharing between twins was weaker in beta out-of-frame sequences. Twin-shared out-of-frame alpha sequences showed excess low generation probability.

Template switching (which added a universal primer site) was used, and cDNA carried unique molecular identifiers. TCRdb reprocessed the 5' RACE reads via MiXCR and lists one record per CDR3 protein. Of some 1,600,000 distinct CDR3 sequences in the sample, about 32% are singletons; the top ten hold about 0.27%. This clonotype turned up a few times. The target antigen is unknown. The sample consisted of cord blood. The clonotype was recovered from a newborn girl in good health.

Written as DNA, the CDR3 is TGTGCCAGCAGTTTAAGGGGGGACAGTTCCTTCTATGGCTACACCTTC. This sequence encodes CASSLRGDSSFYGYTF. The V call is TRBV27, the J call TRBJ1-2; 7 nucleotides align to TRBD1. The CDR3 is 16 residues long. V dropped 2 bases and J dropped 4; count of bases not matched to a gene: 10. Germline CDR1 MNHEY, CDR2 SMNVEV (reference sequence).